This entry describes one T cell receptor beta chain. These data originate in a study of control samples from healthy donors and cancer patients. Here immunoSEQ multiplex PCR was the method, and the copy in TCRdb shows in-frame clones only, minus some. The sample includes some 40,000 clones, approximately 94% of them seen just once. This TCR was sampled from a man between 60 and 75 years old in good health. Material: blood.

CDR3 DNA: TGTGCCAGAAGCCGTCATAAAGACAGGGCGAACACCGGGGAGCTGTTTTTT. Its protein is CARSRHKDRANTGELFF. The chain joins TRBV5-3 to TRBJ2-2; 7 bases are a match to TRBD1. TRBV5-3 is an ORF, with its function uncertain. There are 17 residues in the CDR3. V trimming: 4 bases; J trimming: 0 bases; junction bases outside the gene matches: 9.